Reported below is one T cell receptor beta chain. These data come from a study of blood T cell repertoires in COVID-19. Study-wide context: The analysed material was cDNA or gDNA that came from T cells, B-cell-depleted T cells, or PBMCs.

The cohort comprised adults aged roughly 18 to 90 years residing in about two dozen US areas. Cohorts were based on clinical histories the participants reported. This table comes from immunoSEQ multiplex PCR, and its TCRdb copy is limited to in-frame clones, with some not included. The table lists over 300,000 clones, roughly 90% of them singletons, with about 0.89% in the top ten. Per germline, CDR1 LGHNT and CDR2 FRNRAP. CDR3 length: 13 residues. Trimming cost V 6 bases and J 6 bases, with 14 bases left between them. The gene calls are TRBV12-5 and TRBJ2-5; the D gene is possibly TRBD2 (6 bases). This clonotype originated in a woman in her 30s with acute COVID-19. Sequenced material: PBMCs or T cells enriched from blood (not recorded which). CDR3 amino acids: CASGLGREKTQYF. The CDR3 DNA sequence: TGTGCTAGTGGCCTCGGACGGGAGAAGACCCAGTACTTC.